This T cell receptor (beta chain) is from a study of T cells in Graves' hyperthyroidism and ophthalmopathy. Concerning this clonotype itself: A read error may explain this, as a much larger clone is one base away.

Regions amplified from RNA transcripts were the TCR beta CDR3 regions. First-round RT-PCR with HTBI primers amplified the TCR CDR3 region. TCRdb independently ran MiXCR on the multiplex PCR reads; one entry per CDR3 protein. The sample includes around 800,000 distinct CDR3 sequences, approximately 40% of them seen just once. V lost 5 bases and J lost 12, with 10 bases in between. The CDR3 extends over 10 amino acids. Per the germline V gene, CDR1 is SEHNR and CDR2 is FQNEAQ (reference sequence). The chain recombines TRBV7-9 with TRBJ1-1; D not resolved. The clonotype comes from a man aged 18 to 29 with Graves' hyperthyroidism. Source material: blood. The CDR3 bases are TGTGCCAGCAGCCCAAGTGTGCCTTTCTTT. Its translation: CASSPSVPFF.